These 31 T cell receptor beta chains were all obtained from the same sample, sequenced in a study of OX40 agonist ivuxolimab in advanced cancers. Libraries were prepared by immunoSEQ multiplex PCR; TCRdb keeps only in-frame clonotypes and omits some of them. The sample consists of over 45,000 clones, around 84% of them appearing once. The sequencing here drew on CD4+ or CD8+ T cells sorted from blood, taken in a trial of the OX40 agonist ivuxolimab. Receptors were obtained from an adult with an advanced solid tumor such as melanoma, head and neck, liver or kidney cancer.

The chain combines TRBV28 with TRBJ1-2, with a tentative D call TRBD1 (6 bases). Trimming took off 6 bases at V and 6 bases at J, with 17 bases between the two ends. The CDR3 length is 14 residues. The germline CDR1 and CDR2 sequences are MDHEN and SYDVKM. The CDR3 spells CASRTGSESDGYTF. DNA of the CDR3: TGTGCCAGCAGGACAGGTTCTGAGTCCGATGGCTACACCTTC.

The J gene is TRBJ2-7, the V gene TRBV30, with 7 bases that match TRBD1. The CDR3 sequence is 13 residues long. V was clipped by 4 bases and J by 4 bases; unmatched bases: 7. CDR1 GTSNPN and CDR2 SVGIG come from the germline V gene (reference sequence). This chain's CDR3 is CAWIGTETYEQYF. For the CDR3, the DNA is TGTGCCTGGATAGGGACAGAGACATACGAGCAGTACTTC.

The CDR3 DNA is TGTGCCAGCTCACCCGGACTGGGGGCGAACACTGAAGCTTTCTTT. Its protein is CASSPGLGANTEAFF. The chain couples TRBV18 to TRBJ1-1, with D perhaps TRBD1 (6 bases). Germline CDR1 reads KGHSH; CDR2 reads LQKENI. The CDR3 is made up of 15 amino acids. Between the trimmed V and J ends, which lost 3 bases and 1 base, there was a span of 12 bases.

In DNA, the CDR3 is TGTGCCAGCAGTTACGCAAGGGGGCCCTCCTACGAGCAGTACTTC. Amino acid sequence: CASSYARGPSYEQYF. This chain uses TRBV6-5 with TRBJ2-7, with 7 bases that match TRBD1. The CDR3 has 15 residues. Germline CDR1 reads MNHEY; CDR2 reads SVGAGI. J was trimmed by 0 bases and V by 2 bases; bases with no gene match: 4.

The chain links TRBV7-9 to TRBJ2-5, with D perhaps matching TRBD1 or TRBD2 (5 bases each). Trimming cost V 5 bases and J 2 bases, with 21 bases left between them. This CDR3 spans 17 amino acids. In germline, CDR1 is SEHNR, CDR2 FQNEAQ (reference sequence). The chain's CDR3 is CASSPYGPSGRQETQYF. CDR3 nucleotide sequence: TGTGCCAGCAGCCCTTATGGGCCCTCGGGACGGCAAGAGACCCAGTACTTC.

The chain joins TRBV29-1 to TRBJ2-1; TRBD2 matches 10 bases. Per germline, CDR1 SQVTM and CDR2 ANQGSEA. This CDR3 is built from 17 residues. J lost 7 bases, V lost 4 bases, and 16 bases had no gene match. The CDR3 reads CSVVSLAGETIRNEQFF. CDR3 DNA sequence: TGCAGCGTTGTGTCCCTAGCGGGAGAAACGATCCGTAATGAGCAGTTCTTC.

The CDR3 DNA sequence: TGTGCCAGCAGCTTTTTCCAGGGTATTGTCTACAATGAGCAGTTCTTC. Protein: CASSFFQGIVYNEQFF. The chain carries TRBV7-8 and TRBJ2-1; tentative D call: TRBD1 (5 bases). Per germline, CDR1 SGHVS and CDR2 FQNEAQ. V lost 3 bases to trimming and J lost 3 bases, with 15 bases between them. This CDR3 is 16 amino acids long. Supplemented by reference TRBV7-8 and TRBJ2-1, the full variable domain reads GAGVSQSPRYKVAKRGQDVALRCDPISGHVSLFWYQQALGQGPEFLTYFQNEAQLDKSGLPSDRFFAERPEGSVSTLKIQRTQQEDSAVYLCASSFFQGIVYNEQFFGPGTRLTVL.

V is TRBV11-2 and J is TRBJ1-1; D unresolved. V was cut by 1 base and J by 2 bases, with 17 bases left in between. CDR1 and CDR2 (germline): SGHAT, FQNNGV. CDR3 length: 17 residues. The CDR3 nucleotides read TGTGCCAGCAGCTTAGCCGCCCCCTGGCAGACTAACACTGAAGCTTTCTTT. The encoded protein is CASSLAAPWQTNTEAFF.

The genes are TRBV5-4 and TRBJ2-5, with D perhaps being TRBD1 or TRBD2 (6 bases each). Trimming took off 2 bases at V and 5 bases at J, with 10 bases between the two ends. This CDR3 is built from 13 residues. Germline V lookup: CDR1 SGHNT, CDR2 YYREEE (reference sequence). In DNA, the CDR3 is TGTGCCAGCAGCTTTCAGGGGAGGGAGACCCAGTACTTC. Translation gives CASSFQGRETQYF. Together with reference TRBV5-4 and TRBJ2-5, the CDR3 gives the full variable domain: ETGVTQSPTHLIKTRGQQVTLRCSSQSGHNTVSWYQQALGQGPQFIFQYYREEENGRGNFPPRFSGLQFPNYSSELNVNALELDDSALYLCASSFQGRETQYFGPGTRLLVL.

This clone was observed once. The CDR3 spells CASSLLGGYSYNEQFF. The CDR3 nucleotides are TGTGCCAGCAGTTTACTTGGCGGGTACTCCTACAATGAGCAGTTCTTC. This rearrangement joins TRBV28 to TRBJ2-1; D might be TRBD2 (5 bases). CDR1 and CDR2 (germline): MDHEN, SYDVKM. The CDR3 totals 16 residues. With 2 bases removed from V and 0 bases from J, the gap between germline ends came to 11 bases.

CDR3 amino acids: CASSTGLAGRGPETQYF. DNA for the CDR3: TGTGCCAGCAGCACGGGACTAGCGGGACGGGGCCCAGAGACCCAGTACTTC. V usage is TRBV5-4 and J usage is TRBJ2-5; 13 bases are a match to TRBD2. Germline lookup yields CDR1 SGHNT and CDR2 YYREEE (reference sequence). V lost 4 bases, J lost 4 bases, and 10 bases stayed unmatched. This CDR3 has 17 residues.

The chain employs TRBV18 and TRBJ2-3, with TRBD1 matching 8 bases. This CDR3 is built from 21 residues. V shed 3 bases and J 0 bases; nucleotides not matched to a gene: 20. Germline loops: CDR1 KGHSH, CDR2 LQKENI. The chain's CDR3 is CASSPSWDRPFLDPSTDTQYF. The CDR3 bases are TGTGCCAGCTCACCCTCCTGGGACAGGCCCTTTTTGGATCCTAGCACAGATACGCAGTATTTT. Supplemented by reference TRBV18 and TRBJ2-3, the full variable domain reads NAGVMQNPRHLVRRRGQEARLRCSPMKGHSHVYWYRQLPEEGLKFMVYLQKENIIDESGMPKERFSAEFPKEGPSILRIQQVVRGDSAAYFCASSPSWDRPFLDPSTDTQYFGPGTRLTVL.

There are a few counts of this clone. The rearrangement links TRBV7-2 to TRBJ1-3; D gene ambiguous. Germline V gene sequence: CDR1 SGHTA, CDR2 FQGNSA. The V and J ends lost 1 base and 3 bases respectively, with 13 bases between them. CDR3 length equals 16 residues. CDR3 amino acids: CASSLEGGGLGNTIYF. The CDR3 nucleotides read TGTGCCAGCAGCTTAGAGGGCGGCGGACTTGGAAACACCATATATTTT.

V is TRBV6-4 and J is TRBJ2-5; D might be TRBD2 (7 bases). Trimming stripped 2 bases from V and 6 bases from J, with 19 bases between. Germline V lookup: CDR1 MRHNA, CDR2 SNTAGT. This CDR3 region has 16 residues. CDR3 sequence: CASSDQGGGGGKTQYF. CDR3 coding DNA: TGTGCCAGCAGTGACCAAGGAGGGGGGGGCGGAAAGACCCAGTACTTC.

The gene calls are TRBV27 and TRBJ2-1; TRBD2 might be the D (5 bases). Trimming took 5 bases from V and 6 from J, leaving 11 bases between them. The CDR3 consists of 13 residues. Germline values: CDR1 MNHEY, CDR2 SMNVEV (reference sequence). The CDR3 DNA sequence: TGTGCCAGCAGTCCATTTCTAGCCAATGAGCAGTTCTTC. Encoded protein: CASSPFLANEQFF.

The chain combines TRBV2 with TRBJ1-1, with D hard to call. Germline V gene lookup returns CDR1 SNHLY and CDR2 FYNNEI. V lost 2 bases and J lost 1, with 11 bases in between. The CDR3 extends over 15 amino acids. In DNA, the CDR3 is TGTGCCAGCAGTGAATCCCCTAACTGGAACACTGAAGCTTTCTTT. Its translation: CASSESPNWNTEAFF.

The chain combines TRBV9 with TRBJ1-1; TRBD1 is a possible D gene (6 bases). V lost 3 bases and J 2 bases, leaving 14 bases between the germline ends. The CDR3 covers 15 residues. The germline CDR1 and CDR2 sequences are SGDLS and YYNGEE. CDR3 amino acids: CASSDGGALNTEAFF. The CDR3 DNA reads TGTGCCAGCAGCGATGGGGGGGCCTTAAACACTGAAGCTTTCTTT.

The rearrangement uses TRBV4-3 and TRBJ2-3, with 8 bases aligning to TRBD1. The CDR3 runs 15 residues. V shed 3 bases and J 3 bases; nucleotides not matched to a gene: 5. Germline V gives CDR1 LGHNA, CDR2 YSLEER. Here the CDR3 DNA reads TGCGCCAGCAGCCACCGTACAGGGGGGACAGATACGCAGTATTTT. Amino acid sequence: CASSHRTGGTDTQYF.

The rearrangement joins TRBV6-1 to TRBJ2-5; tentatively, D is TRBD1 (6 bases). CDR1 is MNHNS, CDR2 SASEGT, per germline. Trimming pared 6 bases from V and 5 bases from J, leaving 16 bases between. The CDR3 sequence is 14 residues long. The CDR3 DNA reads TGTGCCAGCAGAACGGACAGACTCGGGGAGACCCAGTACTTC. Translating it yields CASRTDRLGETQYF.

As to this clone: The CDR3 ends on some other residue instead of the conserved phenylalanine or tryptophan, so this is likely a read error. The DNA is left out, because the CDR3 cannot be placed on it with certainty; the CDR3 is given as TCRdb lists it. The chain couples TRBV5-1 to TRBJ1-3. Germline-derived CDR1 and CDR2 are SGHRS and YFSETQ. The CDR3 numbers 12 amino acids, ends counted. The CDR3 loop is CASSLVGQALKI.

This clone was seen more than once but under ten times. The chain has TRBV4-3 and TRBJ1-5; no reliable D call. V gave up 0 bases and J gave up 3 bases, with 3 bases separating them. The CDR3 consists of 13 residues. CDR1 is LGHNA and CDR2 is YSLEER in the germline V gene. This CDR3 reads CASSQDLNQPQHF. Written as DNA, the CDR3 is TGCGCCAGCAGCCAAGATCTCAATCAGCCCCAGCATTTT.

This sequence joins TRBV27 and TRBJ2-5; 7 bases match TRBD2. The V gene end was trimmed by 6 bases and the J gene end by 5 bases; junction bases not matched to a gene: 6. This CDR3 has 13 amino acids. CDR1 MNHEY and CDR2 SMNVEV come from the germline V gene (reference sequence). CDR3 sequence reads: CASSPRGGETQYF. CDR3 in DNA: TGTGCCAGCAGCCCTCGGGGAGGGGAGACCCAGTACTTC.

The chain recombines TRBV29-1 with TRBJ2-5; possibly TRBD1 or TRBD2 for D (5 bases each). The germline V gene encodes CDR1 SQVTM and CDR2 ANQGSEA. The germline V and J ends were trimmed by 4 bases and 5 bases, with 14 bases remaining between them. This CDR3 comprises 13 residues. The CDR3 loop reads CSVGGPGSETQYF. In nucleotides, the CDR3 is TGCAGCGTTGGGGGCCCGGGGTCGGAGACCCAGTACTTC.

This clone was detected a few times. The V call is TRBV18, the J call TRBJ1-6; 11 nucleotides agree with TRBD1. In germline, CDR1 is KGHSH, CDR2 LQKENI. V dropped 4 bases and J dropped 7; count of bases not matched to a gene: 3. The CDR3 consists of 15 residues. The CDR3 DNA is TGTGCCAGCTCACTAGGGGACAGGGGGAATTCACCCCTCCACTTT. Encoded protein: CASSLGDRGNSPLHF.

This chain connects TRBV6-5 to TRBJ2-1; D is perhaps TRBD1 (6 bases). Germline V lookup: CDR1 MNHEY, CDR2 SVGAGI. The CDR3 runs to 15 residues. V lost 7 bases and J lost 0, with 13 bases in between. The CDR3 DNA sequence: TGTGCCAGCACCGAGGGGGAGTACTCCTACAATGAGCAGTTCTTC. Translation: CASTEGEYSYNEQFF.

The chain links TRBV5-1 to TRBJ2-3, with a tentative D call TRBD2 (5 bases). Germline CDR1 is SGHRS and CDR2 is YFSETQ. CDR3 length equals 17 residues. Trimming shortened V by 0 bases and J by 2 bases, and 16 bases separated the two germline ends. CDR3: CASSLGVEGRVTDTQYF. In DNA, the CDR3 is TGCGCCAGCAGCTTGGGCGTTGAGGGCCGGGTCACAGATACGCAGTATTTT.

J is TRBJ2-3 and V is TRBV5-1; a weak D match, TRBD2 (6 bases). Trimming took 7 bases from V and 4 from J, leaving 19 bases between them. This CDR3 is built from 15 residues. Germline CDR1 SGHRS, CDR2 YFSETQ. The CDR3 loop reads CASSKEGTRADTQYF. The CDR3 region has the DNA TGCGCCAGCTCTAAGGAGGGCACCCGGGCAGATACGCAGTATTTT.

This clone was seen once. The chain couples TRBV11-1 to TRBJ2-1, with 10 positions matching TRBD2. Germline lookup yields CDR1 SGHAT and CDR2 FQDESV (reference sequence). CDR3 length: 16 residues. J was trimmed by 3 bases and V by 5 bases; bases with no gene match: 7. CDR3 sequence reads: CASSPMSGGVYNEQFF. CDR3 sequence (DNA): TGTGCCAGCAGCCCTATGAGCGGGGGGGTCTACAATGAGCAGTTCTTC.

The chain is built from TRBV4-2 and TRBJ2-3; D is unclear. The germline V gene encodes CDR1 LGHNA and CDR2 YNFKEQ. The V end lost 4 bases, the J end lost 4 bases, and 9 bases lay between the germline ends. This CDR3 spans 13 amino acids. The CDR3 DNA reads TGTGCCAGCAGCCCCTCCCGGGCAGATACGCAGTATTTT. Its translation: CASSPSRADTQYF.

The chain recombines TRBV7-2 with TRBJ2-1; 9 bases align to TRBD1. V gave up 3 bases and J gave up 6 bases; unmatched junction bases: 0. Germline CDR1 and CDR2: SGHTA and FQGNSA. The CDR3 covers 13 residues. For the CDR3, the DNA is TGTGCCAGCAGCTTGACAGGGGGCAATGAGCAGTTCTTC. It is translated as CASSLTGGNEQFF.

The CDR3 protein is CASSPVDRLENTEAFF. CDR3 sequence (DNA): TGTGCCAGCAGCCCAGTCGACAGGCTCGAGAACACTGAAGCTTTCTTT. This chain uses TRBV7-8 with TRBJ1-1; a weak D match, TRBD1 (6 bases). The CDR3 has 16 amino acids. Germline CDR1 is SGHVS and CDR2 is FQNEAQ. V gave up 5 bases and J gave up 1 base, with 17 bases separating them.